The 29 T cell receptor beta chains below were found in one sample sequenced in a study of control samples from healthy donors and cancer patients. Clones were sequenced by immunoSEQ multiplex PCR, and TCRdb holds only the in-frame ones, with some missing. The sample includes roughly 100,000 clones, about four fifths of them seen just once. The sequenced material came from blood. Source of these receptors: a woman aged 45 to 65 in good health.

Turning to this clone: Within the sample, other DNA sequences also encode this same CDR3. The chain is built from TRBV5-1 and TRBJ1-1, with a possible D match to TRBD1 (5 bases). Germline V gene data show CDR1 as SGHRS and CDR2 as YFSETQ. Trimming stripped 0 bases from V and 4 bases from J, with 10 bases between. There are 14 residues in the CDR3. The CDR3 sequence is CASSLVGGSTEAFF. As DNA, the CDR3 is TGCGCCAGCAGCTTGGTGGGGGGTAGCACTGAAGCTTTCTTT.

CDR3 residues: CASSRGRDSPLHF. The CDR3 bases are TGCGCCAGCAGCAGGGGACGGGATTCACCCCTCCACTTT. The chain links TRBV5-1 to TRBJ1-6; TRBD1 might be the D (5 bases). Trimming cost V 4 bases and J 8 bases, with 10 bases left between them. This CDR3 has 13 amino acids. Germline V lookup: CDR1 SGHRS, CDR2 YFSETQ.

The DNA for the CDR3 is TGCAGTGCTAGTCGTCGACTAGCGAGTCGAGAGACCCAGTACTTC. It yields the protein CSASRRLASRETQYF. The J gene is TRBJ2-5, the V gene TRBV20-1; TRBD2 matches at 8 bases. The CDR3 extends over 15 amino acids. With 3 bases clipped from V and 4 bases from J, the junction kept 10 bases outside the gene matches. Germline V lookup: CDR1 DFQATT, CDR2 SNEGSKA (reference sequence).

This chain's CDR3 is CASSYAPGTNTEAFF. The CDR3 bases are TGTGCCAGCAGTTACGCCCCCGGGACGAACACTGAAGCTTTCTTT. The chain links TRBV6-2 or TRBV6-3 to TRBJ1-1; tentative D call: TRBD1 (5 bases). CDR1 MNHEY and CDR2 SVGEGT come from the germline V gene. Trimming took off 2 bases at V and 1 base at J, with 11 bases between the two ends. The CDR3 has 15 residues.

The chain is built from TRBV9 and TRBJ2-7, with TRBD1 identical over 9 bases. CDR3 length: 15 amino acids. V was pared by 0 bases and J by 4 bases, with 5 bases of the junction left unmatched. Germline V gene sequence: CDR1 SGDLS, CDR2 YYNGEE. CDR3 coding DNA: TGTGCCAGCAGCGTAGGGGGGACAGGGCGGTACGAGCAGTACTTC. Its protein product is CASSVGGTGRYEQYF.

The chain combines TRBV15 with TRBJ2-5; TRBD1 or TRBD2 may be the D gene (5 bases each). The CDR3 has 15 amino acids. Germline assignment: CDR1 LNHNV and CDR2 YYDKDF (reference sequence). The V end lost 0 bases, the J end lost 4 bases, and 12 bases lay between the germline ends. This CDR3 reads CATSRDWQGRETQYF. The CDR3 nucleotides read TGTGCCACCAGCAGAGATTGGCAGGGACGAGAGACCCAGTACTTC.

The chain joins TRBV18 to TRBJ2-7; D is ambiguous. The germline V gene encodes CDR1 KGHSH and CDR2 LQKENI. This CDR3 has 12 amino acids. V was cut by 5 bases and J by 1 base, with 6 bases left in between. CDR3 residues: CASSGSSYEQYF. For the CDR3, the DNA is TGTGCCAGCTCAGGCTCGTCCTACGAGCAGTACTTC. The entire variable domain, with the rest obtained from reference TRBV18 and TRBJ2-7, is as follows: NAGVMQNPRHLVRRRGQEARLRCSPMKGHSHVYWYRQLPEEGLKFMVYLQKENIIDESGMPKERFSAEFPKEGPSILRIQQVVRGDSAAYFCASSGSSYEQYFGPGTRLTVT.

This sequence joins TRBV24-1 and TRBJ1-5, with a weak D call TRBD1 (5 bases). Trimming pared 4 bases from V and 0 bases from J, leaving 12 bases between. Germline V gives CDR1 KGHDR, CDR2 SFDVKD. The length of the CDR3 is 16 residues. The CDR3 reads CATSERTPYSNQPQHF. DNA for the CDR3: TGTGCCACCAGTGAAAGGACACCGTATAGCAATCAGCCCCAGCATTTT.

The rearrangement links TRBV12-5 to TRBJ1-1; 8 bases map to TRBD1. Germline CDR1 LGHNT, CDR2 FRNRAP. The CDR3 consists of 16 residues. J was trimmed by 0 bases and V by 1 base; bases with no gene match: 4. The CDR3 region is CASGLGTGNMNTEAFF. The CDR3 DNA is TGTGCTAGTGGTTTGGGGACAGGGAACATGAACACTGAAGCTTTCTTT.

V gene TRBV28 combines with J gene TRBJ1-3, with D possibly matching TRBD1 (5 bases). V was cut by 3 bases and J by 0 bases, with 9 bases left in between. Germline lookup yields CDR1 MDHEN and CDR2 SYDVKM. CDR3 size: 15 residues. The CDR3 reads CASSLDTLSGNTIYF. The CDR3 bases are TGTGCCAGCAGTTTGGACACCCTCTCTGGAAACACCATATATTTT.

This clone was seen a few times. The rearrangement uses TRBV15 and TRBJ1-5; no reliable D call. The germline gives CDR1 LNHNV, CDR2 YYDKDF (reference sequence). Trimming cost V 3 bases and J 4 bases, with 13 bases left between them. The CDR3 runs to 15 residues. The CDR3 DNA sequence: TGTGCCACCAGCAGGGACCGAAGGGAAAATCAGCCCCAGCATTTT. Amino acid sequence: CATSRDRRENQPQHF.

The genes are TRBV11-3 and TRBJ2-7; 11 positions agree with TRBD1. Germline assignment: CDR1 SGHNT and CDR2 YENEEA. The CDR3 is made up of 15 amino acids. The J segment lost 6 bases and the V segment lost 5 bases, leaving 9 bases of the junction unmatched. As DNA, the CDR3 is TGTGCCAGCAGCCCCGTGGGGGGACAGGGGGTCGAGCAGTACTTC. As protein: CASSPVGGQGVEQYF.

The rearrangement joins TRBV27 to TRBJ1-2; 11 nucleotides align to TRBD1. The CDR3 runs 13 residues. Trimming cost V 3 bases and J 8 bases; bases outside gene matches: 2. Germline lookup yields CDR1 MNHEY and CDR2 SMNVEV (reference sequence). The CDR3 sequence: CASSFRDRGGYTF. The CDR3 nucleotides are TGTGCCAGCAGTTTCCGGGACAGGGGGGGCTACACCTTC.

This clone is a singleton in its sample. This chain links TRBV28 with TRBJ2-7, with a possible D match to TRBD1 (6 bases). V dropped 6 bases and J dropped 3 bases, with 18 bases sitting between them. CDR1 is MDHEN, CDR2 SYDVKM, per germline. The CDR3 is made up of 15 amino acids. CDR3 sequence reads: CASRRIGQGHYEQYF. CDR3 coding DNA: TGTGCCAGCAGAAGGATAGGGCAGGGACACTACGAGCAGTACTTC.

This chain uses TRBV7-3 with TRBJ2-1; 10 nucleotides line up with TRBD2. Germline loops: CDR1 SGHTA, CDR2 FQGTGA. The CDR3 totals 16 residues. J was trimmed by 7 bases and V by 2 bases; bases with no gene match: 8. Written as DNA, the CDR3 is TGTGCCAGCAGCTTAGTTCGTAGCGGGAGGCGAAATGAGCAGTTCTTC. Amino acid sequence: CASSLVRSGRRNEQFF.

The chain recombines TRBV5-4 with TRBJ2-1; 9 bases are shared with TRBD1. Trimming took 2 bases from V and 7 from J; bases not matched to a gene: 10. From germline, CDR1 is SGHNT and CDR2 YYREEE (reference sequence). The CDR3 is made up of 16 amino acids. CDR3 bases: TGTGCCAGCAGCTTCTGGGACAGGGTAGTTCCGAATGAGCAGTTCTTC. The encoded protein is CASSFWDRVVPNEQFF.

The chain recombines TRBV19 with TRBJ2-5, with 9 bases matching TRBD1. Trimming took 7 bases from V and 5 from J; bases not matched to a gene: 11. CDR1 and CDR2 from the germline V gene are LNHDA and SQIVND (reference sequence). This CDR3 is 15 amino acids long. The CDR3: CASNSRGTGGETQYF. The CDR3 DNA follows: TGTGCCAGTAATTCCCGAGGAACAGGGGGCGAGACCCAGTACTTC.

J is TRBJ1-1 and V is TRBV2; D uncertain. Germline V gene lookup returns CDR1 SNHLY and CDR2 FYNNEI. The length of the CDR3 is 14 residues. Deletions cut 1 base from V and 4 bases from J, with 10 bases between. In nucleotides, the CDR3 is TGTGCCAGCAGTGAAGAGGATAGGGCCACTGAAGCTTTCTTT. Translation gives CASSEEDRATEAFF.

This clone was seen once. CDR3 in amino acids: CASGSGGYRNEQFF. CDR3 in DNA: TGTGCCAGCGGGAGCGGGGGGTATAGAAATGAGCAGTTCTTC. This sequence joins TRBV2 and TRBJ2-1; 9 bases match TRBD2. This CDR3 is built from 14 residues. The germline gives CDR1 SNHLY, CDR2 FYNNEI. After removal of 8 bases from V and 7 bases from J, the junction contained 9 bases not matched to a gene.

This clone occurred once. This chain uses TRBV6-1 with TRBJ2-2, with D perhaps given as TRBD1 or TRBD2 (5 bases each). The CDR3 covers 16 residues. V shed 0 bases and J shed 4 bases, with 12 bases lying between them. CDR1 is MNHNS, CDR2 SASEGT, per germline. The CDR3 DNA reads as TGTGCCAGCAGTGAAGCGCGGCCCGGGGCCACCGGGGAGCTGTTTTTT. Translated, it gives CASSEARPGATGELFF.

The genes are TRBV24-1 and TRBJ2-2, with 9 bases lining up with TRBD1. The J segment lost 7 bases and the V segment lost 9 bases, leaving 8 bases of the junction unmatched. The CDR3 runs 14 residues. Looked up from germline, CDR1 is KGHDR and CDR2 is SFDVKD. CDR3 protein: CATLGTGRNGELFF. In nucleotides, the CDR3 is TGTGCCACCCTCGGGACAGGGCGTAACGGGGAGCTGTTTTTT.

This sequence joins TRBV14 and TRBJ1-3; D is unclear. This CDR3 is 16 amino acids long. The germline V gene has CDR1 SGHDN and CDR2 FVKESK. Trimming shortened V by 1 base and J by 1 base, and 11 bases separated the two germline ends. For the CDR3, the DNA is TGTGCCAGCAGCCAAGCTTTAGCGGGGTCTGGAAACACCATATATTTT. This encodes CASSQALAGSGNTIYF.

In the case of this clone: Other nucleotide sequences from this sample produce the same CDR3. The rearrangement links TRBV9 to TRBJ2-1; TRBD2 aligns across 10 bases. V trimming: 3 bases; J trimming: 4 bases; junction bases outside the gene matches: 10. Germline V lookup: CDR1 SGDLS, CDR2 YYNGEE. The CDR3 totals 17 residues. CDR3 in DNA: TGTGCCAGCAGCGGGTCAAGCAGCGGGGGGGATTACAATGAGCAGTTCTTC. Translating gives CASSGSSSGGDYNEQFF.

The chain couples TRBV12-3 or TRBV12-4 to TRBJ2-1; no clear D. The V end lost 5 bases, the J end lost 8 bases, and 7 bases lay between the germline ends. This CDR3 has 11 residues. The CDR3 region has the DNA TGTGCCAGCAGTCTCGTGTATGAGCAGTTCTTC. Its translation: CASSLVYEQFF.

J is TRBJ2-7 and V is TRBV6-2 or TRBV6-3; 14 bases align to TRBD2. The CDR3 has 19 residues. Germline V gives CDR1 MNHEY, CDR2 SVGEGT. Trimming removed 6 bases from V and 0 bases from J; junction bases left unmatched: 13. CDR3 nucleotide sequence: TGTGCCAGCAGCCAAAAGGGACTAGCGGGAGCAAGGAGCTCCTACGAGCAGTACTTC. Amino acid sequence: CASSQKGLAGARSSYEQYF.

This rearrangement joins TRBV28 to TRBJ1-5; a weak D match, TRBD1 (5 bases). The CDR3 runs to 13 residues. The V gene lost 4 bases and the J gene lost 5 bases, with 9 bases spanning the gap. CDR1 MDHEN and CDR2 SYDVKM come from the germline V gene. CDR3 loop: CASSWGVYQPQHF. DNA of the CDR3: TGTGCCAGCAGTTGGGGGGTCTATCAGCCCCAGCATTTT.

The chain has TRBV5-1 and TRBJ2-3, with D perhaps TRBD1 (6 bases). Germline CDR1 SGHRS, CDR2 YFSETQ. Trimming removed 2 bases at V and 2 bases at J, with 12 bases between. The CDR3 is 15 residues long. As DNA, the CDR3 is TGCGCCAGCAGCTTACTGGGGACACACACAGATACGCAGTATTTT. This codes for CASSLLGTHTDTQYF. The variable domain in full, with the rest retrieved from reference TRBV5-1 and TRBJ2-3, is KAGVTQTPRYLIKTRGQQVTLSCSPISGHRSVSWYQQTPGQGLQFLFEYFSETQRNKGNFPGRFSGRQFSNSRSEMNVSTLELGDSALYLCASSLLGTHTDTQYFGPGTRLTVL.

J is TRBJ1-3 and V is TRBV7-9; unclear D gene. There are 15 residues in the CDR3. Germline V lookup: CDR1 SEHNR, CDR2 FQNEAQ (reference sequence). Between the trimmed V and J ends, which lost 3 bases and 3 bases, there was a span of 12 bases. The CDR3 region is CASSLPARNGNTIYF. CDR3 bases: TGTGCCAGCAGCTTGCCAGCTCGGAATGGAAACACCATATATTTT.

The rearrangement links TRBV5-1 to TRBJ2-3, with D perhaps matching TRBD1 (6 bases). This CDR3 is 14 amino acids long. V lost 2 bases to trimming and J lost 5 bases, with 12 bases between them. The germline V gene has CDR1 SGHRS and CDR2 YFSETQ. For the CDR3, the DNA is TGCGCCAGCAGCTTCCAGGGGAGAGGAGATACGCAGTATTTT. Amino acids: CASSFQGRGDTQYF.